This T cell receptor beta chain came from a study of shared clonotypes between healthy human individuals. The V gene end was trimmed by 6 bases and the J gene end by 3 bases; junction bases not matched to a gene: 21. This CDR3 has 19 residues. Germline CDR1 and CDR2: MRHNA and SNTAGT. Data came from immunoSEQ multiplex PCR; TCRdb stores just in-frame clones and leaves some out. The data hold 2,100,000 or so clones, with nearly 97% observed a single time. The clonotype originates from a man younger than 35 in good health. The specimen sequenced was naive CD4+ T cells sorted from blood. The subset was: CD45RA+ positively selected. The chain carries TRBV6-4 and TRBJ2-7, with 9 bases matching TRBD1. The CDR3 sequence is CASSPGQGKAFHLFYEQYF. Here the CDR3 DNA reads TGTGCCAGCAGCCCTGGACAGGGGAAGGCATTTCATTTATTCTACGAGCAGTACTTC.